This T cell receptor beta chain is drawn from a study of cytomegalovirus exposure and HLA in healthy donors. Germline CDR1 is SGHKS and CDR2 is YYEKEE (reference sequence). The CDR3 spans 14 residues. V was cut by 1 base and J by 7 bases, with 12 bases left in between. Researchers ran the PCR with 60 Vbeta and 13 Jbeta primers. Using immunoSEQ multiplex PCR, the repertoire was profiled, and TCRdb retains in-frame clones only, with some absent. The sample contains about 84,000 clones, 80% to 90% of which appear only once. The sequencing input was PBMCs. The genes are TRBV5-5 and TRBJ1-5; D is uncertain. The sequence was obtained from a young man in good health and CMV-seronegative. The CDR3 DNA sequence: TGTGCCAGCAGCTTGAGGTCCGCGGGGCAGCCCCAGCATTTT. Translation gives CASSLRSAGQPQHF.